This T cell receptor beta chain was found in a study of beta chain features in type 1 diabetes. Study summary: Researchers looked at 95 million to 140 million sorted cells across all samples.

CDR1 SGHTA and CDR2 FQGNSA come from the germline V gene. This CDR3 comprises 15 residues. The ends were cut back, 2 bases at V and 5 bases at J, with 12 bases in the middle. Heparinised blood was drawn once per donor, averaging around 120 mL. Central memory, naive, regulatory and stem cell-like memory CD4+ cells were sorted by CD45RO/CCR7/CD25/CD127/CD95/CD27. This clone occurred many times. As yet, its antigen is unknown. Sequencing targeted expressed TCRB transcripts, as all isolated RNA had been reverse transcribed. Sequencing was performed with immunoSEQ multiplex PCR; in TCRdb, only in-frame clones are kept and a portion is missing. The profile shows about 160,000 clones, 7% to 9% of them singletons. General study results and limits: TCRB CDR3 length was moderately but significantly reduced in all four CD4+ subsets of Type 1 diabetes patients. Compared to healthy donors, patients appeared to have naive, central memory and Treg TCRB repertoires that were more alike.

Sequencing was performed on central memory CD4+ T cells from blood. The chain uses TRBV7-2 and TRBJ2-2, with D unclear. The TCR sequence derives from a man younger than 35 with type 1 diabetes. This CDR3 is CASSLLRADTGELFF. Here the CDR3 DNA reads TGTGCCAGCAGCTTACTCCGAGCCGATACCGGGGAGCTGTTTTTT.